This T cell receptor (beta chain) was obtained from a study of radiotherapy plus CTLA-4 blockade in lung cancer. Data came from immunoSEQ multiplex PCR; TCRdb stores just in-frame clones and leaves some out. The sample carries some 40,000 clones, approximately 77% recorded once. This CDR3 contains 13 residues. The V and J ends lost 3 bases and 7 bases respectively, with 10 bases between them. Germline CDR1 and CDR2: GTSNPN and SVGIG (reference sequence). The rearrangement uses TRBV30 and TRBJ1-6; D perhaps matches TRBD1 (6 bases). The sequence came from a human donor with non-small cell lung cancer whose response to radiotherapy plus ipilimumab could not be evaluated. The material sequenced was peripheral blood, taken from a patient treated with radiotherapy plus ipilimumab. This CDR3 reads CAWRRQANSPLHF. The CDR3 DNA follows: TGTGCCTGGAGAAGACAGGCGAATTCACCCCTCCACTTT.